This record looks at one T cell receptor beta chain sequence and its context. Antigen unknown. This specimen belongs to a study of T cells after yellow fever vaccination. Study results and limitations: Clonotypes appearing in both CD4 and CD8 compartments existed, and their share was small. The presence of abundant clonotypes contaminating from the bulk population was possible in FACS-sorted repertoires.

By 5'RACE template switching, TCR cDNA was produced, with a universal primer site and UMIs added in the process. MiXCR was run by TCRdb on the 5' RACE reads, yielding one entry per CDR3 protein. The top ten clones hold just under 15% of a sample with hundreds of thousands of distinct CDR3 sequences, roughly an eighth of them seen once. The CDR3 is 15 amino acids. V lost 1 base and J 6 bases, leaving 13 bases between the germline ends. The germline gives CDR1 SGHTA, CDR2 FQGNSA. The sequence came from a man aged 30-40 years who received the YFV17D yellow fever vaccine. The sequences come from PBMCs, collected on the day of the yellow fever booster vaccination. This rearrangement joins TRBV7-2 to TRBJ2-1; a possible D gene is TRBD2 (6 bases). CDR3 in DNA: TGTGCCAGCAGCTTAGTAGCAGGGAGGTTCAATGAGCAGTTCTTC. It encodes CASSLVAGRFNEQFF.